This record concerns one TCR beta chain sequence. TCRdb reprocessed the RACE reads with MiXCR, giving one entry per CDR3 protein. Of 80,000 to 100,000 distinct CDR3 sequences listed, 9.5% to 13% are singletons. The data belong to a study of human T cells and chemical hapten exposure. Time point in this sample: patch test 3, about 24 weeks after DPC sensitization. Regarding treatment: therapeutic diphenylcyclopropenone sensitization with weekly scalp DPC. Specimen: whole blood, collected in connection with sensitization to the hapten diphenylcyclopropenone (DPC). This receptor was obtained from a woman aged 25-40 years with alopecia areata. Some clones in this sample may be carry-over from other donors' samples.

The CDR3 nucleotides are TGTGCCAGCAGCCAAGGGACGGGAGGCTGGCTTGAGACCCAGTACTTC. Translated, it gives CASSQGTGGWLETQYF. The gene calls are TRBV14 and TRBJ2-5, with 7 nucleotides matching TRBD2. Germline V lookup: CDR1 SGHDN, CDR2 FVKESK. The CDR3 sequence is 16 residues long. The ends lost 1 base at V and 5 bases at J; junction bases unmatched: 10.